The clone carrying this T cell receptor (beta chain) occurred a few times. The V gene's germline CDR1 is SQVTM and CDR2 ANQGSEA. The CDR3 consists of 11 residues. V lost 7 bases to trimming and J lost 5 bases; unmatched junction nucleotides: 2. This sample is part of a study of early T cells in non-severe SARS-CoV-2 infection. Study-wide background: Sequencing targeted bulk RNA from unsorted whole blood, leaving chains unpaired.

TCRdb ran MiXCR on the 5' RACE reads and lists one entry per CDR3 protein. The sample holds 80,000 to 95,000 distinct CDR3 sequences; approximately 14% are singletons and the top ten take 5% to 7.5%. The J gene is TRBJ2-5, the V gene TRBV29-1; 9 positions agree with TRBD1. Sequenced material: whole blood. The clonotype comes from an adult who was a healthcare worker with PCR-confirmed SARS-CoV-2 infection or an uninfected control (not recorded which). The CDR3 is CSEGQGETQYF. The CDR3, as DNA: TGCAGCGAGGGACAGGGTGAGACCCAGTACTTC.